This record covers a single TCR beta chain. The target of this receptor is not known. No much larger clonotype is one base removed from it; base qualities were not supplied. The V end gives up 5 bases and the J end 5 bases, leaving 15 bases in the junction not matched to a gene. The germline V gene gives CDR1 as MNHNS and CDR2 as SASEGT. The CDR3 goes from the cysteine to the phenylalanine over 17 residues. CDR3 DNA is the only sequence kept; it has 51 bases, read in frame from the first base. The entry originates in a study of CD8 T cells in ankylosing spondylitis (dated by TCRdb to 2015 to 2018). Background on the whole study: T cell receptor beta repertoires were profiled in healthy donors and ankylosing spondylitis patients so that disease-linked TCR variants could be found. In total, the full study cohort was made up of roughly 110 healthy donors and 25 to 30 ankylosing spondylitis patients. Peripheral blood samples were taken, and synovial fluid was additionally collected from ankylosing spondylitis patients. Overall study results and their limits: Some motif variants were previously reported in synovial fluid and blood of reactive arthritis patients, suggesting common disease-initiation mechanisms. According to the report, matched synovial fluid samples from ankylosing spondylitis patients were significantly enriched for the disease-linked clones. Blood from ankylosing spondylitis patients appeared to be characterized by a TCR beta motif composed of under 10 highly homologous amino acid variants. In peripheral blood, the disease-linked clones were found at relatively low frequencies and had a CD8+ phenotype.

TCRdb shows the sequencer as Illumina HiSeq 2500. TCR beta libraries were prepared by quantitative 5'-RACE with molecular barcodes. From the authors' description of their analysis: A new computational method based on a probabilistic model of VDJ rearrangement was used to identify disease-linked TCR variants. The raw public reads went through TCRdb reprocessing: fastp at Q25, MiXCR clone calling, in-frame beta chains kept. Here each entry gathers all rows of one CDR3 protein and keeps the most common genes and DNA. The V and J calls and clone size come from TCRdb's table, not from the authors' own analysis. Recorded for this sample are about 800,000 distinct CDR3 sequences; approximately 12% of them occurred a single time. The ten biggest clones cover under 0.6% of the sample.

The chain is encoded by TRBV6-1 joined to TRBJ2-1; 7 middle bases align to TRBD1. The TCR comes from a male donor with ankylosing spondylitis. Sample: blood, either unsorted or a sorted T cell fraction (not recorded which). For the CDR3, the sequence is CASSRVGGRGSHNEQFF. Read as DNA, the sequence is TGTGCCAGCAGTAGGGTAGGGGGCAGGGGGAGTCACAATGAGCAGTTCTTC.